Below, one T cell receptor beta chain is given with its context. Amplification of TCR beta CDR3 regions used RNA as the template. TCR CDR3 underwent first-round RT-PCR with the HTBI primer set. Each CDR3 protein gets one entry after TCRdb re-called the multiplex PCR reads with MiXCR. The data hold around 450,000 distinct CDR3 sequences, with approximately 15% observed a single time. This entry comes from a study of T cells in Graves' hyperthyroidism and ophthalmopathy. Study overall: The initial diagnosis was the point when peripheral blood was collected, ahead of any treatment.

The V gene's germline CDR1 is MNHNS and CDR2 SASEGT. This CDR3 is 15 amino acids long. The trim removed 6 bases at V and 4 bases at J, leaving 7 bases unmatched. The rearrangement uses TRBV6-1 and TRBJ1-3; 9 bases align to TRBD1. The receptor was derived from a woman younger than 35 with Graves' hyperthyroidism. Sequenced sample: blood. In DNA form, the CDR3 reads TGTGCCAGCAGAGCCGGACAGGGGACAGGAAACACCATATATTTT. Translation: CASRAGQGTGNTIYF.